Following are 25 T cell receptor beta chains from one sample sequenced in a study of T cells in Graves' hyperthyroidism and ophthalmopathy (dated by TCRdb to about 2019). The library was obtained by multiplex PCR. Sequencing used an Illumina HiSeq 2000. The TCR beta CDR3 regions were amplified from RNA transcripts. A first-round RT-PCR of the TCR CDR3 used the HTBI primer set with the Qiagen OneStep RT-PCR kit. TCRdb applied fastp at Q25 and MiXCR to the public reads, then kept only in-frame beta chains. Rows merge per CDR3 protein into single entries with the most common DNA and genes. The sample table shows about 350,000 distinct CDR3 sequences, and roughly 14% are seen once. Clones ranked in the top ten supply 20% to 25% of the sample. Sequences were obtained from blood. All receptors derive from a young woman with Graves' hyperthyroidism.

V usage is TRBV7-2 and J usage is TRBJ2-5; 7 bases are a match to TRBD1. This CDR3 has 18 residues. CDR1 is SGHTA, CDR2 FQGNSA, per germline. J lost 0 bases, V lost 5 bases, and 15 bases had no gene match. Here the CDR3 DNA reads TGTGCCAGCAGCCTATCCAGACAGGGTGGTATGTACCAAGAGACCCAGTACTTC. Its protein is CASSLSRQGGMYQETQYF.

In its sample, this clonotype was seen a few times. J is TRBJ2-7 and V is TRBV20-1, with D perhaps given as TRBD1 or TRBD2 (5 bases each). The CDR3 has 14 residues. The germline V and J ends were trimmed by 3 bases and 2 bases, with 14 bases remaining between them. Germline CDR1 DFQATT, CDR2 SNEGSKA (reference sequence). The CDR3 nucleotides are TGCAGTGCTAGCCGGGACCTCGATACCTACGAGCAGTACTTC. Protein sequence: CSASRDLDTYEQYF.

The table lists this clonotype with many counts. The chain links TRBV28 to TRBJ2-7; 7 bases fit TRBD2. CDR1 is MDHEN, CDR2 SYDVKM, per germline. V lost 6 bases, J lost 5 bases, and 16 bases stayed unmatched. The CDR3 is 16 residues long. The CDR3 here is CASSLAGVGGNHEQYF. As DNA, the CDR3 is TGTGCCAGCAGCCTCGCTGGGGTGGGAGGGAACCACGAGCAGTACTTC.

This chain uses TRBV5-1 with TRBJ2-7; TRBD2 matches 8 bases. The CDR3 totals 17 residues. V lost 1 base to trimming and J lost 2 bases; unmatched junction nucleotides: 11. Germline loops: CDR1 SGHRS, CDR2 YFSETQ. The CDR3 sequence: CASSLSFLSGEAYEQYF. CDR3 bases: TGCGCCAGCAGCTTGTCATTTCTTAGCGGGGAAGCCTACGAGCAGTACTTC.

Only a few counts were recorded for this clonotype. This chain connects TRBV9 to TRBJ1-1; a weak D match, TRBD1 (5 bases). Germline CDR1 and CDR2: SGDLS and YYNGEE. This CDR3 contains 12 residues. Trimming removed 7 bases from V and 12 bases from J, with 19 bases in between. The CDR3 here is CASGRGEGGTFF. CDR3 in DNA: TGTGCCAGCGGGAGGGGAGAGGGAGGGACTTTCTTT.

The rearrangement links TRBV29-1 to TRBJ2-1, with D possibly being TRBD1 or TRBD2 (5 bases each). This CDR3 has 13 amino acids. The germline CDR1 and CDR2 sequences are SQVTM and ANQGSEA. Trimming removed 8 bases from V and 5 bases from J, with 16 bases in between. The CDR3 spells CSSSGDGNNEQFF. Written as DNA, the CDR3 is TGCAGCTCATCTGGGGACGGAAACAATGAGCAGTTCTTC.

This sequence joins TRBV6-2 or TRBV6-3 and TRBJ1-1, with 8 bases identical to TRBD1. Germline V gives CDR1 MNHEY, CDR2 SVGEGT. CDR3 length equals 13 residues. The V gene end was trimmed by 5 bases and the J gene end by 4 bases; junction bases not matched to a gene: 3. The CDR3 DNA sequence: TGTGCCAGCAGTACAGGGGGGACCACTGAAGCTTTCTTT. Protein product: CASSTGGTTEAFF.

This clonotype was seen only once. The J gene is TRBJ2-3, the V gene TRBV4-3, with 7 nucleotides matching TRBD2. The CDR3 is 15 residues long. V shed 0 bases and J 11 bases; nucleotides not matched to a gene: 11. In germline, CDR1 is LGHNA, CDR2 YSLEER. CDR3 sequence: CASSQDDGEGRGQYF. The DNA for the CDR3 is TGCGCCAGCAGCCAAGACGACGGGGAGGGCCGGGGGCAGTATTTT.

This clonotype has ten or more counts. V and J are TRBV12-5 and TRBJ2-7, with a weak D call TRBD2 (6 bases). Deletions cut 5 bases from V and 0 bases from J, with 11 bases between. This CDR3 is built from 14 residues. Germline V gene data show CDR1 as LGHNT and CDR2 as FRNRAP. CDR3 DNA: TGTGCTAGTGGTCGGGACGGGAGCTCCTACGAGCAGTACTTC. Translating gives CASGRDGSSYEQYF. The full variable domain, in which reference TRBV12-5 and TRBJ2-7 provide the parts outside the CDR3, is DARVTQTPRHKVTEMGQEVTMRCQPILGHNTVFWYRQTMMQGLELLAYFRNRAPLDDSGMPKDRFSAEMPDATLATLKIQPSEPRDSAVYFCASGRDGSSYEQYFGPGTRLTVT.

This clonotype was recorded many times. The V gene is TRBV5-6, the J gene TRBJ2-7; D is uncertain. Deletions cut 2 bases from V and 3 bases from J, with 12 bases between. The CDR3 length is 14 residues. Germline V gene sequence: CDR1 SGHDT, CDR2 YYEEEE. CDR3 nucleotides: TGTGCCAGCAGCTTTTGGTCCCTACTCTACGAGCAGTACTTC. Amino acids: CASSFWSLLYEQYF.

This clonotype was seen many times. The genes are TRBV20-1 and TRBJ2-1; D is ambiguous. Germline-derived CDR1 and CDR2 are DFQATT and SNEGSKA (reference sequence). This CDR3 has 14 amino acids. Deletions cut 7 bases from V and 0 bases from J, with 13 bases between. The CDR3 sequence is CSVFGGVSYNEQFF. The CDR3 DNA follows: TGCAGTGTTTTTGGTGGAGTCTCCTACAATGAGCAGTTCTTC.

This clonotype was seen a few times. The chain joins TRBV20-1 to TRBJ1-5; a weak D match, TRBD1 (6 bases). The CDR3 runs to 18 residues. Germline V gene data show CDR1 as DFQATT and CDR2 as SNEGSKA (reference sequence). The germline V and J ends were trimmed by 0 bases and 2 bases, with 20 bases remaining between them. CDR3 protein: CSARDGITGGARNQPQHF. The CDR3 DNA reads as TGCAGTGCTAGAGACGGCATCACGGGGGGCGCACGCAATCAGCCCCAGCATTTT.

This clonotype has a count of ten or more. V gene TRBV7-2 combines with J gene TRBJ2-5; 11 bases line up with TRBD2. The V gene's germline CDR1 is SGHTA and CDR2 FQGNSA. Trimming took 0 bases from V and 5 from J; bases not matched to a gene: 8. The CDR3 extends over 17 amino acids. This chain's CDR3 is CASSLAFTSGRRETQYF. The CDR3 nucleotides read TGTGCCAGCAGCTTAGCGTTTACTAGCGGGAGAAGGGAGACCCAGTACTTC.

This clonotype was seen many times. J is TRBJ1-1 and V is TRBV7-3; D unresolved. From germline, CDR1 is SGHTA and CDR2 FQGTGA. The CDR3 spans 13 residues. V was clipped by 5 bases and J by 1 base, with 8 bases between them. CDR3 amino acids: CASSPGPNTEAFF. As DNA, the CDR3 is TGTGCCAGCAGCCCCGGGCCGAACACTGAAGCTTTCTTT.

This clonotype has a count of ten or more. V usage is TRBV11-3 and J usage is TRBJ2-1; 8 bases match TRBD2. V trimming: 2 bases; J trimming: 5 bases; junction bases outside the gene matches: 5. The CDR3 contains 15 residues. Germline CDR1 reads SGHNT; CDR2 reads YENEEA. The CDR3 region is CASSLHRGGNNEQFF. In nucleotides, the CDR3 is TGTGCCAGCAGCTTACATCGGGGGGGGAACAATGAGCAGTTCTTC.

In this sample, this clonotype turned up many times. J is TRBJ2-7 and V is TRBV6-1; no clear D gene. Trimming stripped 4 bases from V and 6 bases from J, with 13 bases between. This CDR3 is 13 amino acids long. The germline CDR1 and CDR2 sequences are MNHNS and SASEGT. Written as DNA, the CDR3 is TGTGCCAGCAGTGGGACGGAGCGTAGCGAGCAGTACTTC. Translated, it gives CASSGTERSEQYF.

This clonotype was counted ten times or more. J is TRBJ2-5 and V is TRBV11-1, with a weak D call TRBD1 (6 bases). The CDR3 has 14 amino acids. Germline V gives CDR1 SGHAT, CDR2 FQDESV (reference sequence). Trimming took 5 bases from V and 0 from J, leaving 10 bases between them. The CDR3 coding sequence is TGTGCCAGCAGCCGTGGACAGCACCAAGAGACCCAGTACTTC. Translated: CASSRGQHQETQYF. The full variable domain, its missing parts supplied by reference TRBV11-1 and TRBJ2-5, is EAEVAQSPRYKITEKSQAVAFWCDPISGHATLYWYRQILGQGPELLVQFQDESVVDDSQLPKDRFSAERLKGVDSTLKIQPAELGDSAMYLCASSRGQHQETQYFGPGTRLLVL.

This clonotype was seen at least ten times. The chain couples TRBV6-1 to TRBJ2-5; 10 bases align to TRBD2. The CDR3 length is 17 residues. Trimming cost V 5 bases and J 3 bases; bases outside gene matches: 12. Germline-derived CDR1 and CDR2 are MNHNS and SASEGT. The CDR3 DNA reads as TGTGCCAGCAGTTATGGTCCCAGCGGGAGGGTGGAAGAGACCCAGTACTTC. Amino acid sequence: CASSYGPSGRVEETQYF.

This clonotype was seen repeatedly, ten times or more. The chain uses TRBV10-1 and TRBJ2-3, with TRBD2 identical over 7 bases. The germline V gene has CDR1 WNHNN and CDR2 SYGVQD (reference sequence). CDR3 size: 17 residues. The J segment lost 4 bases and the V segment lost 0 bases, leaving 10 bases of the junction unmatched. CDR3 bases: TGCGCCAGCAGTGAGTCTAAAGCGGGACTGTTGCCAGATACGCAGTATTTT. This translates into CASSESKAGLLPDTQYF.

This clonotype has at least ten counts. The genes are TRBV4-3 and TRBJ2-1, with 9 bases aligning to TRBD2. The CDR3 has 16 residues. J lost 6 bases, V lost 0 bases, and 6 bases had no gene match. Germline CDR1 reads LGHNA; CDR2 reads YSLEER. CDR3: CASSQEFGSGSNEQFF. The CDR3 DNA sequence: TGCGCCAGCAGCCAAGAGTTCGGTAGCGGGAGCAATGAGCAGTTCTTC.

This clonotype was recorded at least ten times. The chain's CDR3 is CASSLDRVAYEQFF. The DNA of the CDR3 is TGTGCCAGCAGCTTAGACCGGGTAGCCTATGAGCAGTTCTTC. The rearrangement uses TRBV11-2 and TRBJ2-1; D not resolved. Trimming stripped 0 bases from V and 8 bases from J, with 11 bases between. This CDR3 comprises 14 residues. The germline gives CDR1 SGHAT, CDR2 FQNNGV.

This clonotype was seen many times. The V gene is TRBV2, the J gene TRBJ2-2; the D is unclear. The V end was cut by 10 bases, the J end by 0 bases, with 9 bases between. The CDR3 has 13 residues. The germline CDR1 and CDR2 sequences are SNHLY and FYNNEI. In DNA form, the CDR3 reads TGTGCCATCCGGGTCACGAACACCGGGGAGCTGTTTTTT. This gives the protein CAIRVTNTGELFF.

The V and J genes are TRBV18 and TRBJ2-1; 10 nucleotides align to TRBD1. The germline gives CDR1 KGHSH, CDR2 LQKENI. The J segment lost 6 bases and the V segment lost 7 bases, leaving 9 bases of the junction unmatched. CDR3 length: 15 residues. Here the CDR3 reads CASLRPGQGINEQFF. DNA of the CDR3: TGTGCCAGCTTAAGACCGGGACAGGGGATCAATGAGCAGTTCTTC.

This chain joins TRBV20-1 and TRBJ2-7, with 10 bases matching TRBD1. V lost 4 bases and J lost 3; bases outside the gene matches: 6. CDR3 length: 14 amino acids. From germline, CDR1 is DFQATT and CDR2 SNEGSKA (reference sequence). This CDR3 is CSAKEGTGVYEQYF. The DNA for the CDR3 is TGCAGTGCTAAGGAAGGGACAGGGGTCTACGAGCAGTACTTC.

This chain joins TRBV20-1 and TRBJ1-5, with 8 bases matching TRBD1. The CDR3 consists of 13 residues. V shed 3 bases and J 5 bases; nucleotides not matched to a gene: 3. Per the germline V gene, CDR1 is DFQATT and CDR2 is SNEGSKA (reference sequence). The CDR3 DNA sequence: TGCAGTGCTAGTTACAGGGGGTATCAGCCCCAGCATTTT. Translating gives CSASYRGYQPQHF.